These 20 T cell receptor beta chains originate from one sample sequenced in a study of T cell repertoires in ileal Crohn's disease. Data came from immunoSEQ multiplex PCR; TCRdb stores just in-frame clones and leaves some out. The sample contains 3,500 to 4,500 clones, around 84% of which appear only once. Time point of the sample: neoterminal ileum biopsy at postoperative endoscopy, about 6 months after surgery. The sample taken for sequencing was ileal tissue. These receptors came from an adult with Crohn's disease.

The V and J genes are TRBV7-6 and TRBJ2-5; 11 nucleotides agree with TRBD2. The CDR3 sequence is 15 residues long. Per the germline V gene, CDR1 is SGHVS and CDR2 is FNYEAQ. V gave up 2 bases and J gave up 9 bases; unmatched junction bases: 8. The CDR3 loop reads CASSLKLAGVVAQYF. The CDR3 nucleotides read TGTGCCAGCAGCTTAAAACTAGCGGGGGTCGTTGCCCAGTACTTC.

CDR3 nucleotide sequence: TGTGCCAGCAGTTTAGGGCGGGAAACTGAAGCTTTCTTT. This translates into CASSLGRETEAFF. V gene TRBV6-5 combines with J gene TRBJ1-1, with D hard to call. This CDR3 region has 13 residues. Germline V lookup: CDR1 MNHEY, CDR2 SVGAGI. With 4 bases removed from V and 5 bases from J, the gap between germline ends came to 11 bases.

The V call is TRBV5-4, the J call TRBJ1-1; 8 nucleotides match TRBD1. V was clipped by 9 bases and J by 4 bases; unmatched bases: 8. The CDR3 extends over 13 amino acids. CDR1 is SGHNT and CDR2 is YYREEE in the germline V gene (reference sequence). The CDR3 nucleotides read TGTGCCACCCGGCGGGGACAGGTCACTGAAGCTTTCTTT. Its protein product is CATRRGQVTEAFF.

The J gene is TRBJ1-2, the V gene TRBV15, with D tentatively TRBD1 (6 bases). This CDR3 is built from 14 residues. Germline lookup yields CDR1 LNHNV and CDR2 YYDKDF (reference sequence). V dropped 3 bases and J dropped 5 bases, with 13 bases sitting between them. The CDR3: CATSSGQLGYGYTF. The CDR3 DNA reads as TGTGCCACCAGCAGCGGACAGCTCGGATATGGCTACACCTTC.

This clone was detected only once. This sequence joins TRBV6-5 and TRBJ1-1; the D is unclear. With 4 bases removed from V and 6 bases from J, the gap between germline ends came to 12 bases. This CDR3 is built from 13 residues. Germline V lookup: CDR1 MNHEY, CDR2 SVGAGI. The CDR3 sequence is CASSLGREAEAFF. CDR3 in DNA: TGTGCCAGCAGTTTAGGGCGGGAAGCTGAAGCTTTCTTT.

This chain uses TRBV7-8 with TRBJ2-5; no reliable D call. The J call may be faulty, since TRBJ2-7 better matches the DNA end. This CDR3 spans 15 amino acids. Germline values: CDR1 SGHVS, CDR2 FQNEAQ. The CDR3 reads CASSVSPRAYYEQYF. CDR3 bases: TGTGCCAGCAGCGTCAGTCCCAGAGCTTACTACGAGCAGTACTTC.

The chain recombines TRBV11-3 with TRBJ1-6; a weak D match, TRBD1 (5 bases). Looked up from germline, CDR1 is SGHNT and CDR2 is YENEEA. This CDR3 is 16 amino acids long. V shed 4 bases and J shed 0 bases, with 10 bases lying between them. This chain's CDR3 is CASSSRQGSYNSPLHF. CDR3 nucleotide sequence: TGTGCCAGCAGCTCTCGCCAGGGCTCCTATAATTCACCCCTCCACTTT. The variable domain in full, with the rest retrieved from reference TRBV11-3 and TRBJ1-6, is EAGVVQSPRYKIIEKKQPVAFWCNPISGHNTLYWYLQNLGQGPELLIRYENEEAVDDSQLPKDRFSAERLKGVDSTLKIQPAELGDSAVYLCASSSRQGSYNSPLHFGNGTRLTVT.

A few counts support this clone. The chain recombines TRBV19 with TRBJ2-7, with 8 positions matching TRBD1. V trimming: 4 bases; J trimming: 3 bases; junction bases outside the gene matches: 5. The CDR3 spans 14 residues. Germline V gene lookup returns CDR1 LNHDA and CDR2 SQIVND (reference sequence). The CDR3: CASSTDREDYEQYF. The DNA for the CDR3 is TGTGCCAGTAGTACGGACAGGGAGGACTACGAGCAGTACTTC.

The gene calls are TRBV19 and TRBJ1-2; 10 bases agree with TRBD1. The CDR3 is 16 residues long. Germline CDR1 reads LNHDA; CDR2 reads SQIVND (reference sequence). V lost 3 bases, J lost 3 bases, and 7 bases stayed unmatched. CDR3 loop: CASSIGWTGGDYGYTF. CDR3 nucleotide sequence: TGTGCCAGTAGTATTGGTTGGACAGGGGGAGACTATGGCTACACCTTC.

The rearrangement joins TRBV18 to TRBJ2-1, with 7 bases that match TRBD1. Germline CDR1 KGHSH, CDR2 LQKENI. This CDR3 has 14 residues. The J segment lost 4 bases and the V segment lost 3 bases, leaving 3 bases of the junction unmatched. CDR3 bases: TGTGCCAGCTCACCGGCAGGGGGTTACAATGAGCAGTTCTTC. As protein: CASSPAGGYNEQFF.

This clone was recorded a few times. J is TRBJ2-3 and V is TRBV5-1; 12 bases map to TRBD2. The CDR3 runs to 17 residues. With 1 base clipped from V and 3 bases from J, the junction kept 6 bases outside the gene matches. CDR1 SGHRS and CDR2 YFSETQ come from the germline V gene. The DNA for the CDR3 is TGCGCCAGCAGCTTGTCTAGCGGGGGGGCTGATACAGATACGCAGTATTTT. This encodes CASSLSSGGADTDTQYF.

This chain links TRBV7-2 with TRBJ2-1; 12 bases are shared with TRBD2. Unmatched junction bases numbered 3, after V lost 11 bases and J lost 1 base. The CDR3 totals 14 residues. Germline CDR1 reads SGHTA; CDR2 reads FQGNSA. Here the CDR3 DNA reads TGTGCCTCCGGGACTAGCGGGTCCTACAATGAGCAGTTCTTC. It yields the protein CASGTSGSYNEQFF.

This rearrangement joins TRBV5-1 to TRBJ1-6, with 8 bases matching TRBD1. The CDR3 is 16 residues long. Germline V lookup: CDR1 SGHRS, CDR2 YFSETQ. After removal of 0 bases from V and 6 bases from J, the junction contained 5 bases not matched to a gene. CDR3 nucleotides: TGCGCCAGCAGCTTGGGATTAGGACAGGGTAATTCACCCCTCCACTTT. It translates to CASSLGLGQGNSPLHF.

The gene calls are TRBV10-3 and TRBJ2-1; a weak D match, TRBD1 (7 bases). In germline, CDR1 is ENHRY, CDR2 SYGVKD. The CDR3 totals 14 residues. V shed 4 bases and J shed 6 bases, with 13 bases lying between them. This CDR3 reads CAISARGVVNEQFF. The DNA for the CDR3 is TGTGCCATCAGTGCCAGGGGGGTGGTCAATGAGCAGTTCTTC.

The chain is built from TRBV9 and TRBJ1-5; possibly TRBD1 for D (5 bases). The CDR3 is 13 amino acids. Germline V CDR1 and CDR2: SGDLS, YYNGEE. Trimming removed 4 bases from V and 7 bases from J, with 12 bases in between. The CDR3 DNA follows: TGTGCCAGCAGCCCAGGTGGGGGGCAGCCCCAGCATTTT. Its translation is CASSPGGGQPQHF.

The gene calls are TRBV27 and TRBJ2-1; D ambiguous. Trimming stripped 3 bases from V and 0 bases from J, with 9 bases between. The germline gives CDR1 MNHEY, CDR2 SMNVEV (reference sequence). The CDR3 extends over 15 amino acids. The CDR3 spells CASSLSHPSYNEQFF. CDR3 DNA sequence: TGTGCCAGCAGTTTGTCCCATCCCTCCTACAATGAGCAGTTCTTC.

The CDR3 nucleotides read TGTGCCAGCAGCCCGGAGAACAACTATGGCTACACCTTC. Protein product: CASSPENNYGYTF. The gene calls are TRBV5-6 and TRBJ1-2; D call uncertain. Per germline, CDR1 SGHDT and CDR2 YYEEEE. V was trimmed by 4 bases and J by 2 bases, leaving 9 bases between them. CDR3 size: 13 residues. The full variable domain, with the rest looked up from reference TRBV5-6 and TRBJ1-2, is DAGVTQSPTHLIKTRGQQVTLRCSPKSGHDTVSWYQQALGQGPQFIFQYYEEEERQRGNFPDRFSGHQFPNYSSELNVNALLLGDSALYLCASSPENNYGYTFGSGTRLTVV.

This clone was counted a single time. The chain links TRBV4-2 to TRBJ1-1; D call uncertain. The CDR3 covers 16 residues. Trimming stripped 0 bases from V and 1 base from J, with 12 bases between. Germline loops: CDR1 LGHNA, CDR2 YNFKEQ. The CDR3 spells CASSQDQRAGNTEAFF. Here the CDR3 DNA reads TGTGCCAGCAGCCAAGATCAGAGGGCAGGGAACACTGAAGCTTTCTTT.

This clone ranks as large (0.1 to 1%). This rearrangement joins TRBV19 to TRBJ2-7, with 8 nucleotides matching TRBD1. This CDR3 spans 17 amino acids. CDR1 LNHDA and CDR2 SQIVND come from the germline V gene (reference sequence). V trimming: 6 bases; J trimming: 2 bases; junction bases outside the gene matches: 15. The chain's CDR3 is CASRDPNRQGLTYEQYF. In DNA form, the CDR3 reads TGTGCCAGTAGGGACCCGAACCGACAGGGGCTTACCTACGAGCAGTACTTC.

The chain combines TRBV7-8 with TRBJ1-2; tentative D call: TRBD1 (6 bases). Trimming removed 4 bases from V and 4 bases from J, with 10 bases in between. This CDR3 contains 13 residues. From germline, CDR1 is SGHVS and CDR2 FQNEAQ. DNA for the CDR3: TGTGCCAGCAGCTCAGGACAGCTCTATGGCTACACCTTC. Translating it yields CASSSGQLYGYTF.